One and the same sample provided the 16 T cell receptor beta chains below, sequenced in a study of blood T cell repertoires in COVID-19. This table comes from immunoSEQ multiplex PCR, and its TCRdb copy is limited to in-frame clones, with some not included. The repertoire holds over 200,000 clones, with about 83% as singletons. The sequenced sample consisted of peripheral blood. The receptors originated from a woman aged 25 to 39 with COVID-19, enrolled during active disease.

V usage is TRBV27 and J usage is TRBJ1-5; 7 bases map to TRBD1. The CDR3 covers 15 residues. Germline V CDR1 and CDR2: MNHEY, SMNVEV (reference sequence). The V and J ends lost 5 bases and 3 bases, in that order; junction bases with no gene match: 7. CDR3 amino acids: CASSLDRRFNQPQHF. CDR3 in DNA: TGTGCCAGCAGTCTGGACAGGCGGTTCAATCAGCCCCAGCATTTT.

This chain uses TRBV7-9 with TRBJ2-3; no firm D call. There are 16 residues in the CDR3. Germline CDR1 SEHNR, CDR2 FQNEAQ (reference sequence). V lost 9 bases and J lost 0, with 19 bases in between. The CDR3 DNA sequence: TGTGCCAGTATCCCCCAGTTACCATACAGCACAGATACGCAGTATTTT. Its protein is CASIPQLPYSTDTQYF.

The V and J genes are TRBV19 and TRBJ2-2; 10 positions agree with TRBD1. Germline assignment: CDR1 LNHDA and CDR2 SQIVND (reference sequence). Trimming cost V 4 bases and J 2 bases; bases outside gene matches: 4. This CDR3 is built from 16 residues. CDR3 DNA: TGTGCCAGTAGTACGACAGGGGGCTCCAACACCGGGGAGCTGTTTTTT. Its protein is CASSTTGGSNTGELFF.

The chain uses TRBV13 and TRBJ1-2, with 10 bases that match TRBD1. Germline loops: CDR1 PRHDT, CDR2 FYEKMQ (reference sequence). The V segment lost 5 bases and the J segment 8 bases; nucleotides outside the gene matches: 5. The CDR3 extends over 13 amino acids. The CDR3 protein is CASSTGTGVGYTF. The CDR3 region has the DNA TGTGCCAGCAGCACGGGGACAGGGGTAGGCTACACCTTC.

The CDR3 reads CASSRDIQAFF. The CDR3 DNA reads TGTGCCAGCAGTCGGGACATCCAAGCTTTCTTT. The chain recombines TRBV6-5 with TRBJ1-1; D perhaps matches TRBD1 (6 bases). Between the trimmed V and J ends, which lost 5 bases and 9 bases, there was a span of 10 bases. The CDR3 contains 11 residues. Germline CDR1 MNHEY, CDR2 SVGAGI.

The chain carries TRBV3-1 (or the pseudogene TRBV3-2) and TRBJ1-1, with D maybe TRBD1 (6 bases). Germline V CDR1 and CDR2: LGHDT, YNNKEL (reference sequence). The ends were cut back, 2 bases at V and 4 bases at J, with 11 bases in the middle. This CDR3 spans 14 amino acids. CDR3 loop: CASSQRDRFTEAFF. Written as DNA, the CDR3 is TGTGCCAGCAGCCAACGAGACAGGTTCACTGAAGCTTTCTTT.

This clone was recorded at least ten times. The chain combines TRBV13 with TRBJ1-3, with 7 bases aligning to TRBD1. V was pared by 5 bases and J by 4 bases, with 14 bases of the junction left unmatched. Germline V gene lookup returns CDR1 PRHDT and CDR2 FYEKMQ (reference sequence). The CDR3 covers 17 residues. CDR3 protein: CASSTRTGRLSGNTIYF. In DNA, the CDR3 is TGTGCCAGCAGCACTCGGACAGGCCGGCTCAGCGGAAACACCATATATTTT.

This rearrangement joins TRBV6-6 to TRBJ2-5; 12 nucleotides match TRBD2. Germline CDR1 MNHNY, CDR2 SVGAGI (reference sequence). The V segment lost 5 bases and the J segment 5 bases; nucleotides outside the gene matches: 12. CDR3 length equals 17 residues. The CDR3 sequence: CASSRSSGGAYIETQYF. Here the CDR3 DNA reads TGTGCCAGCAGTCGATCTAGCGGGGGGGCTTACATCGAGACCCAGTACTTC.

CDR3 residues: CASSLTSGRLGGELFF. CDR3 sequence (DNA): TGTGCCAGTAGTTTGACTAGCGGGAGACTCGGCGGGGAGCTGTTTTTT. This chain connects TRBV19 to TRBJ2-2, with 12 nucleotides matching TRBD2. V trimming: 5 bases; J trimming: 7 bases; junction bases outside the gene matches: 8. Germline values: CDR1 LNHDA, CDR2 SQIVND (reference sequence). The CDR3 runs 16 residues.

This sequence joins TRBV19 and TRBJ2-6, with 9 bases matching TRBD1. This CDR3 is 14 amino acids long. J gave up 4 bases and V 9 bases, and 4 bases lay outside the gene matches. CDR1 and CDR2 from the germline V gene are LNHDA and SQIVND (reference sequence). The CDR3 DNA follows: TGTGCCAGCGTACAGGGGGCAGGGGCCAACGTCCTGACTTTC. Protein product: CASVQGAGANVLTF.

The rearrangement uses TRBV6-5 and TRBJ1-1; TRBD1 aligns across 8 bases. J gave up 0 bases and V 6 bases, and 3 bases lay outside the gene matches. Germline loops: CDR1 MNHEY, CDR2 SVGAGI. This CDR3 contains 14 residues. The CDR3 DNA is TGTGCCAGCAGACTGGACAGGGTGAACACTGAAGCTTTCTTT. Translated, it gives CASRLDRVNTEAFF.

V gene TRBV5-1 combines with J gene TRBJ1-2; D is undetermined. V lost 4 bases to trimming and J lost 0 bases, with 13 bases between them. Germline CDR1 is SGHRS and CDR2 is YFSETQ. The CDR3 is 15 residues long. CDR3 DNA: TGCGCCAGCAGCGGTCGAGGGCAAGCTAACTATGGCTACACCTTC. As protein: CASSGRGQANYGYTF. Looking up the rest from reference TRBV5-1 and TRBJ1-2 gives the full variable domain: KAGVTQTPRYLIKTRGQQVTLSCSPISGHRSVSWYQQTPGQGLQFLFEYFSETQRNKGNFPGRFSGRQFSNSRSEMNVSTLELGDSALYLCASSGRGQANYGYTFGSGTRLTVV.

This clone has a handful of counts. The chain uses TRBV5-6 and TRBJ1-2, with no clear D. The CDR3 has 12 residues. Germline-derived CDR1 and CDR2 are SGHDT and YYEEEE. The germline V and J ends were trimmed by 3 bases and 5 bases, with 8 bases remaining between them. This CDR3 is CASSSTPYGYTF. The CDR3 DNA follows: TGTGCCAGCAGCTCGACTCCTTATGGCTACACCTTC.

On this clone: At the DNA level, this CDR3 is encoded by other sequences in the same sample as well. The rearrangement links TRBV5-4 to TRBJ1-2; TRBD1 aligns across 7 bases. Trimming removed 3 bases from V and 2 bases from J; junction bases left unmatched: 1. This CDR3 has 13 residues. In germline, CDR1 is SGHNT, CDR2 YYREEE (reference sequence). CDR3 DNA sequence: TGTGCCAGCAGCTCGACAGGGAACTATGGCTACACCTTC. Translation gives CASSSTGNYGYTF.

The V call is TRBV7-9, the J call TRBJ2-5; TRBD2 is a possible D gene (6 bases). Germline CDR1 reads SEHNR; CDR2 reads FQNEAQ (reference sequence). V lost 4 bases to trimming and J lost 9 bases, with 9 bases between them. CDR3 length: 11 amino acids. CDR3 residues: CASSSAGPQYF. In DNA form, the CDR3 reads TGTGCCAGCAGCTCCGCGGGACCCCAGTACTTC.

The V gene is TRBV4-2, the J gene TRBJ1-2; 8 bases map to TRBD1. V was pared by 1 base and J by 3 bases, with 7 bases of the junction left unmatched. The germline CDR1 and CDR2 sequences are LGHNA and YNFKEQ. The CDR3 has 16 residues. The CDR3 sequence is CASSQVSQGVDYGYTF. As DNA, the CDR3 is TGTGCCAGCAGCCAAGTTTCACAGGGGGTTGACTATGGCTACACCTTC.